The entry below gives a single TCR beta chain sequence along with its context. Its antigen remains unknown. These data come from a study of cytomegalovirus exposure and HLA in healthy donors. In germline, CDR1 is ENHRY, CDR2 SYGVKD. The CDR3 sequence is 14 residues long. V lost 6 bases and J 3 bases, leaving 14 bases between the germline ends. Study findings and constraints: As a later analysis revealed, most CMV-associated TCR beta chains appeared HLA-restricted. The study recorded some 160 TCR beta chains that were cytomegalovirus-associated. As was reported, the classifier diagnosed cytomegalovirus status with high specificity and sensitivity.

PCR amplification relied on 60 Vbeta primers (plus 13 Jbeta primers). Sequenced by immunoSEQ multiplex PCR; TCRdb stores in-frame clones only, minus some. The profile shows about 130,000 clones, approximately 83% of them singletons. Specimen: PBMCs. This chain uses TRBV10-3 with TRBJ1-1, with D possibly being TRBD1 (6 bases). The sequence was collected from a girl aged 2 to 9 in good health and CMV-seronegative. The CDR3 spells CAISGRQVDTEAFF. In nucleotides, the CDR3 is TGTGCCATCAGCGGTAGACAGGTGGACACTGAAGCTTTCTTT.